This T cell receptor beta chain was sequenced for a study of vaccination and CD4 T cells after COVID-19. Study at large: Post-vaccination specimens were collected at a median of roughly 65 days following dose two (range 14 to 241).

Worth noting for this clonotype: As yet, its antigen is unknown.

Treatment described: approximately nine-day PBMC culture with coronavirus spike peptide pools or control peptides (ViraFEST assay). Nucleocapsid antibody negativity before and after vaccination indicated that healthy vaccinees had never had SARS-CoV-2 infection. The Oncomine TCR Beta short-read assay sequenced DNA from cultured CD4+ T cells. In TCRdb, the PCR reads were re-called with MiXCR into one record per CDR3 protein. Found here are roughly 20,000 distinct CDR3 sequences, 42% of them singletons; the top ten hold about 26%. Study results and limitations: Spike mono-reactivity was found in 304 of the 307 vaccine-specific clones identified in convalescent patients.

The CDR3 loop spans 11 amino acids. With 7 bases removed from V and 7 bases from J, the gap between germline ends came to 10 bases. Germline loops: CDR1 LNHDA, CDR2 SQIVND (reference sequence). The TCR sequence derives from a human donor who received a COVID-19 vaccine. The chain employs TRBV19 and TRBJ1-2; a possible D gene is TRBD1 (5 bases). Sequenced material: CD4+ T cells from blood, cultured in vitro, taken before SARS-CoV-2 vaccination. The CDR3, as DNA: TGTGCCAGTACTCGCGACAGTGGCTACACCTTC. Amino acids: CASTRDSGYTF. The variable domain in full, completed from reference TRBV19 and TRBJ1-2, reads DGGITQSPKYLFRKEGQNVTLSCEQNLNHDAMYWYRQDPGQGLRLIYYSQIVNDFQKGDIAEGYSVSREKKESFPLTVTSAQKNPTAFYLCASTRDSGYTFGSGTRLTVV.